This TCR beta chain was captured in a study of OX40 agonist ivuxolimab in advanced cancers. Produced via immunoSEQ multiplex PCR; TCRdb's table is partial and in-frame only. The repertoire holds around 120,000 clones, with roughly nine tenths as singletons. The CDR3 sequence is 18 residues long. Material: CD4+ or CD8+ T cells sorted from blood, obtained in a trial of the OX40 agonist ivuxolimab. The receptor's source is an adult with an advanced solid tumor such as melanoma, head and neck, liver or kidney cancer. The chain recombines TRBV21-1 with TRBJ1-6; the table gives TRBD1 as D, unverified against the DNA. TRBV21-1 is tagged as a pseudogene. CDR3 nucleotide sequence: TGTGCCAGCAGCAAACATTCAGGGGACGACTCCTATAATTCACCCCTCCACTTT. Amino acids: CASSKHSGDDSYNSPLHF.